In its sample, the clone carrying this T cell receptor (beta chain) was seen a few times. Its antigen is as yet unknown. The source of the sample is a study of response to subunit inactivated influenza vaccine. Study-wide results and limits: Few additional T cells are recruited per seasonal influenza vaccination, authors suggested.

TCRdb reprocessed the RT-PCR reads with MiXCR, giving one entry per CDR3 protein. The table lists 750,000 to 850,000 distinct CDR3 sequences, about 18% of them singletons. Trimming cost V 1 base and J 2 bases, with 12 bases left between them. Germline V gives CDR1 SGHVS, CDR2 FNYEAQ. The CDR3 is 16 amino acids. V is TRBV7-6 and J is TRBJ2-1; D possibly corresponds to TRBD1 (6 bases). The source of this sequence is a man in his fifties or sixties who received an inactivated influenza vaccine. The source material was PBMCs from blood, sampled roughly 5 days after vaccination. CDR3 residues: CASSLVGTPTYNEQFF. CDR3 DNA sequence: TGTGCCAGCAGCTTAGTGGGGACACCGACCTACAATGAGCAGTTCTTC.